This TCR beta chain was retrieved from a study of blood T cells in healthy people across ages. Study in general: About one barcoded beta molecule per two T cells was captured by template switching. Study conclusions and caveats: Without sorted subsets, naive and antigen-experienced compartments could not be conclusively compared.

This CDR3 has 14 amino acids. CDR1 is LNHDA, CDR2 SQIVND, per germline (reference sequence). V gave up 5 bases and J gave up 4 bases, with 11 bases separating them. Every donor contributed around 10 milliliters of peripheral blood by blood draw. Isolation of PBMCs gave at least 6 million cells per sample. Alongside a J-beta primer mix, a sample-barcoded 5' primer served in a second PCR lasting roughly 6 to 11 cycles. TCRdb re-called the 5' RACE reads through MiXCR, storing one row per CDR3 protein. The repertoire holds approximately 1.5 million distinct CDR3 sequences, roughly a third seen once, with 11% in the top ten. In regard to this clonotype: Its antigen is not known.

This clonotype was obtained from a woman in her twenties or thirties in good health. The V call is TRBV19, the J call TRBJ2-2; TRBD2 might be the D (5 bases). Sample: blood. CDR3 amino acids: CASSLLGFTGELFF. The CDR3 bases are TGTGCCAGTAGTCTACTAGGATTCACCGGGGAGCTGTTTTTT. Based on the CDR3 plus reference TRBV19 and TRBJ2-2, the full variable domain is DGGITQSPKYLFRKEGQNVTLSCEQNLNHDAMYWYRQDPGQGLRLIYYSQIVNDFQKGDIAEGYSVSREKKESFPLTVTSAQKNPTAFYLCASSLLGFTGELFFGEGSRLTVL.